Below are 20 T cell receptor beta chains sequenced from a single sample in a study of pediatric ulcerative colitis. Assay: immunoSEQ multiplex PCR; the TCRdb copy retains only in-frame clones and omits some. This sample has tens of thousands of clones; about 86% occur once, and the top ten carry around 3.6%. The sequencing input was blood. Source of these receptors: a boy aged 10-17 years with severe ulcerative colitis.

The gene calls are TRBV19 and TRBJ1-5; D possibly corresponds to TRBD1 (5 bases). The CDR3 loop spans 16 amino acids. V lost 4 bases and J 2 bases, leaving 15 bases between the germline ends. Germline CDR1 LNHDA, CDR2 SQIVND (reference sequence). The CDR3 spells CASSTPARGGNQPQHF. CDR3 sequence (DNA): TGTGCCAGTAGTACGCCGGCTCGGGGCGGCAATCAGCCCCAGCATTTT.

Concerning this clone itself: Germline and junction disagree at one end, which may indicate a read error. V and J are TRBV20-1 and TRBJ2-5; 8 bases match TRBD2. The CDR3 loop spans 11 amino acids. Germline V gene sequence: CDR1 DFQATT, CDR2 SNEGSKA (reference sequence). The CDR3: CSAPGLAGYDF. Here the CDR3 DNA reads TGCAGTGCCCCTGGGTTAGCGGGATACGACTTC.

The rearrangement joins TRBV19 to TRBJ2-5; no clear D. CDR1 LNHDA and CDR2 SQIVND come from the germline V gene (reference sequence). Trimming took off 10 bases at V and 4 bases at J, with 16 bases between the two ends. The length of the CDR3 is 13 residues. The CDR3 loop is CATPHPGRETQYF. The CDR3 DNA reads TGTGCCACCCCCCATCCGGGCCGAGAGACCCAGTACTTC.

The V and J genes are TRBV4-2 and TRBJ1-3; no clear D gene. Germline V gene lookup returns CDR1 LGHNA and CDR2 YNFKEQ. The CDR3 contains 15 residues. The V end lost 0 bases, the J end lost 4 bases, and 10 bases lay between the germline ends. DNA of the CDR3: TGTGCCAGCAGCCAAGATAGGACGGCGGGAAACACCATATATTTT. It translates to CASSQDRTAGNTIYF.

The chain links TRBV19 to TRBJ2-7; no definite D call. The CDR3 has 13 amino acids. Trimming stripped 8 bases from V and 0 bases from J, with 11 bases between. Germline V gene data show CDR1 as LNHDA and CDR2 as SQIVND (reference sequence). This CDR3 is CASQRKASYEQYF. CDR3 bases: TGTGCCAGTCAAAGAAAGGCCTCCTACGAGCAGTACTTC.

This chain uses TRBV19 with TRBJ2-1; 7 bases match TRBD2. V gave up 0 bases and J gave up 0 bases; unmatched junction bases: 14. The CDR3 is 20 amino acids. The germline gives CDR1 LNHDA, CDR2 SQIVND (reference sequence). CDR3 protein: CASSIEPPSASGSSYNEQFF. The CDR3 nucleotides are TGTGCCAGTAGTATAGAACCACCCTCGGCTAGCGGCAGCTCCTACAATGAGCAGTTCTTC. The complete variable domain, with remaining parts taken from reference TRBV19 and TRBJ2-1, reads DGGITQSPKYLFRKEGQNVTLSCEQNLNHDAMYWYRQDPGQGLRLIYYSQIVNDFQKGDIAEGYSVSREKKESFPLTVTSAQKNPTAFYLCASSIEPPSASGSSYNEQFFGPGTRLTVL.

V is TRBV10-2 and J is TRBJ2-3; D not certain. This CDR3 is built from 15 residues. With 1 base removed from V and 0 bases from J, the gap between germline ends came to 8 bases. Germline loops: CDR1 WSHSY, CDR2 SAAADI. Here the CDR3 DNA reads TGCGCCAGCAGTGAGTATATTCCGAGCACAGATACGCAGTATTTT. Protein product: CASSEYIPSTDTQYF.

This clone has just one count. The rearrangement uses TRBV30 and TRBJ2-1; 10 bases align to TRBD2. Germline trimming cut 3 bases from V and 7 bases from J; bases unmatched to any gene: 9. The germline V gene has CDR1 GTSNPN and CDR2 SVGIG (reference sequence). The CDR3 has 15 amino acids. CDR3 in amino acids: CAWSYGLADVNEQFF. As DNA, the CDR3 is TGTGCCTGGAGCTACGGACTAGCGGACGTTAATGAGCAGTTCTTC. Together with reference TRBV30 and TRBJ2-1, the CDR3 gives the full variable domain: SQTIHQWPATLVQPVGSPLSLECTVEGTSNPNLYWYRQAAGRGLQLLFYSVGIGQISSEVPQNLSASRPQDRQFILSSKKLLLSDSGFYLCAWSYGLADVNEQFFGPGTRLTVL.

This rearrangement joins TRBV5-1 to TRBJ1-3, with 8 positions matching TRBD1. Germline CDR1 is SGHRS and CDR2 is YFSETQ. V lost 0 bases, J lost 4 bases, and 9 bases stayed unmatched. The CDR3 is 17 amino acids. This chain's CDR3 is CASSLGRTGLSGNTIYF. CDR3 nucleotides: TGCGCCAGCAGCTTGGGGAGGACAGGGCTTAGCGGAAACACCATATATTTT.

The CDR3 loop reads CASSSPVQGDGNTIYF. The CDR3 coding sequence is TGTGCCAGCAGTTCCCCCGTACAGGGGGATGGAAACACCATATATTTT. The rearrangement uses TRBV27 and TRBJ1-3; 8 positions match TRBD1. V was clipped by 4 bases and J by 3 bases; unmatched bases: 8. This CDR3 is built from 16 residues. Germline lookup yields CDR1 MNHEY and CDR2 SMNVEV (reference sequence).

In its sample, this clone was seen once. The chain combines TRBV9 with TRBJ2-5; D might be TRBD1 or TRBD2, each matching 7 bases. CDR1 SGDLS and CDR2 YYNGEE come from the germline V gene. V was trimmed by 4 bases and J by 2 bases, leaving 21 bases between them. This CDR3 comprises 17 residues. CDR3 in amino acids: CASSTGTASGGQETQYF. The CDR3 region has the DNA TGTGCCAGCAGCACCGGGACAGCTAGCGGAGGACAAGAGACCCAGTACTTC.

The gene calls are TRBV27 and TRBJ2-7; D remains unclear. This CDR3 region has 13 residues. V lost 3 bases, J lost 0 bases, and 6 bases lay in between. Looked up from germline, CDR1 is MNHEY and CDR2 is SMNVEV (reference sequence). The CDR3 region is CASSFQISYEQYF. DNA for the CDR3: TGTGCCAGCAGTTTCCAGATCTCCTACGAGCAGTACTTC.

The chain combines TRBV13 with TRBJ2-1; TRBD2 aligns across 7 bases. Per germline, CDR1 PRHDT and CDR2 FYEKMQ (reference sequence). The CDR3 has 13 amino acids. The ends lost 5 bases at V and 9 bases at J; junction bases unmatched: 7. This chain's CDR3 is CASSTTSEAEQFF. The CDR3, as DNA: TGTGCCAGCAGCACTACTAGCGAGGCTGAGCAGTTCTTC.

The chain has TRBV6-5 and TRBJ1-5; no firm D call. This CDR3 region has 13 residues. Germline V gene lookup returns CDR1 MNHEY and CDR2 SVGAGI. The V end lost 8 bases, the J end lost 2 bases, and 10 bases lay between the germline ends. The CDR3 bases are TGTGCCAGCCGCGCAGCCGGCAATCAGCCCCAGCATTTT. It yields the protein CASRAAGNQPQHF.

This clone was picked up one time. The chain links TRBV13 to TRBJ2-1; D tentatively fits TRBD1 or TRBD2 (5 bases each). The CDR3 runs 16 residues. V gave up 7 bases and J gave up 4 bases, with 20 bases separating them. The germline CDR1 and CDR2 sequences are PRHDT and FYEKMQ (reference sequence). The CDR3 reads CASTLGRGVTYNEQFF. CDR3 bases: TGTGCCAGCACCCTTGGTAGGGGAGTGACTTACAATGAGCAGTTCTTC.

V and J are TRBV27 and TRBJ1-2, with 7 bases that match TRBD1. Losses at the gene ends were 2 bases for V and 5 bases for J; bases not matched to a gene: 8. The length of the CDR3 is 15 residues. Germline lookup yields CDR1 MNHEY and CDR2 SMNVEV (reference sequence). The CDR3 sequence: CASSLTPDRMYGYTF. As DNA, the CDR3 is TGTGCCAGCAGTTTAACCCCGGACAGGATGTATGGCTACACCTTC.

The chain has TRBV27 and TRBJ2-3; weak D call: TRBD1 (6 bases). Trimming left V 8 bases short and J 0 bases short, with 12 bases between. Germline V lookup: CDR1 MNHEY, CDR2 SMNVEV (reference sequence). CDR3 length: 14 residues. The DNA of the CDR3 is TGTGCCAGCCAAACAGGGATAAGCACAGATACGCAGTATTTT. Amino acid sequence: CASQTGISTDTQYF.

The chain has TRBV9 and TRBJ2-1; TRBD2 matches at 11 bases. V shed 3 bases and J 0 bases; nucleotides not matched to a gene: 5. Germline-derived CDR1 and CDR2 are SGDLS and YYNGEE. This CDR3 spans 17 amino acids. CDR3 sequence (DNA): TGTGCCAGCAGCGACAGTAGCGGGAGGGCCTCCTACAATGAGCAGTTCTTC. It specifies CASSDSSGRASYNEQFF.

This CDR3 is CASSFDRGGTEAFF. The CDR3 DNA follows: TGTGCCAGCAGCTTTGACAGGGGTGGAACTGAAGCTTTCTTT. The chain recombines TRBV7-2 with TRBJ1-1; 8 bases are a match to TRBD1. After removal of 3 bases from V and 5 bases from J, the junction contained 5 bases not matched to a gene. Germline CDR1 SGHTA, CDR2 FQGNSA. The CDR3 runs 14 residues.

V usage is TRBV5-1 and J usage is TRBJ2-7, with D unclear. Germline lookup yields CDR1 SGHRS and CDR2 YFSETQ. The length of the CDR3 is 15 residues. Trimming pared 5 bases from V and 2 bases from J, leaving 17 bases between. For the CDR3, the DNA is TGCGCCAGCAGTAAGGATCCGGGTTCTACCTACGAGCAGTACTTC. It is translated as CASSKDPGSTYEQYF.